The 24 T cell receptor beta chains given below trace back to one sample, sequenced in a study of blood T cell repertoires in COVID-19. TCRdb's table, derived via immunoSEQ multiplex PCR, lists solely in-frame clones and lacks some. The table shows roughly 150,000 clones, with over 75% occurring only once. Material: PBMCs or T cells enriched from blood (not recorded which). These receptors came from a man aged 50-60 years in a cohort exposed to, infected with or recovered from COVID-19 (not recorded which).

This chain joins TRBV12-3 or TRBV12-4 and TRBJ1-1; the match to TRBD1 covers 11 bases. After removal of 7 bases from V and 11 bases from J, the junction contained 6 bases not matched to a gene. The CDR3 runs 12 residues. For the CDR3, the DNA is TGTGCCAGCACCCGACGGGACAGGGGGGCTTTCTTT. It yields the protein CASTRRDRGAFF.

The CDR3 nucleotides are TGTGCCAGCAGCCGGAGACCGGGACTGTCCCCCTCGACCCAGTACTTC. It is translated as CASSRRPGLSPSTQYF. This sequence joins TRBV3-1 (or the pseudogene TRBV3-2) and TRBJ2-5; the D gene is possibly TRBD2 (6 bases). Trimming cost V 4 bases and J 7 bases, with 22 bases left between them. CDR3 length equals 16 residues. CDR1 and CDR2 from the germline V gene are LGHDT and YNNKEL (reference sequence).

This chain joins TRBV7-9 and TRBJ2-6, with D tentatively TRBD2 (7 bases). Germline CDR1 reads SEHNR; CDR2 reads FQNEAQ (reference sequence). The CDR3 loop spans 16 amino acids. V gave up 5 bases and J gave up 1 base, with 12 bases separating them. The CDR3 region has the DNA TGTGCCAGCAGCGAGGCGGGGGCTTCTGGGGCCAACGTCCTGACTTTC. This codes for CASSEAGASGANVLTF.

This clone was seen just once. The CDR3 region has the DNA TGTGCCAGCTCACCAGAGGTAGGGAGAACTGAAGCTTTCTTT. Translated, it gives CASSPEVGRTEAFF. This chain links TRBV18 with TRBJ1-1; D is undetermined. V was cut by 2 bases and J by 5 bases, with 12 bases left in between. CDR3 size: 14 residues. Looked up from germline, CDR1 is KGHSH and CDR2 is LQKENI.

A single count supports this clone. This chain's CDR3 is CASSEGQANTGELFF. The CDR3 DNA reads as TGCGCCAGCAGTGAAGGTCAGGCGAACACCGGGGAGCTGTTTTTT. The V and J genes are TRBV10-1 and TRBJ2-2; no clear D gene. The V gene's germline CDR1 is WNHNN and CDR2 SYGVQD (reference sequence). V was trimmed by 3 bases and J by 0 bases, leaving 8 bases between them. The CDR3 consists of 15 residues.

V gene TRBV18 combines with J gene TRBJ2-1; D is uncertain. The CDR3 extends over 13 amino acids. Between the trimmed V and J ends, which lost 5 bases and 9 bases, there was a span of 14 bases. CDR1 and CDR2 from the germline V gene are KGHSH and LQKENI. The CDR3 region has the DNA TGTGCCAGCTCAACAAACCGGGTAGGTGAGCAGTTCTTC. Translating it yields CASSTNRVGEQFF.

The chain carries TRBV3-1 (or the pseudogene TRBV3-2) and TRBJ2-1; 8 bases align to TRBD2. Germline V gene sequence: CDR1 LGHDT, CDR2 YNNKEL (reference sequence). V was clipped by 4 bases and J by 13 bases; unmatched bases: 6. This CDR3 has 12 amino acids. This CDR3 is CASSPSSGLQFF. Written as DNA, the CDR3 is TGTGCCAGCAGCCCCTCTAGCGGGTTACAGTTCTTC.

This clone occurred a few times. The chain joins TRBV2 to TRBJ1-2; 9 bases fit TRBD1. Germline CDR1 and CDR2: SNHLY and FYNNEI. The CDR3 has 13 residues. Losses at the gene ends were 6 bases for V and 4 bases for J; bases not matched to a gene: 3. CDR3 coding DNA: TGTGCCAGCAGGGGACAGGGCGCCTATGGCTACACCTTC. It yields the protein CASRGQGAYGYTF.

This rearrangement joins TRBV19 to TRBJ1-1, with a tentative D call TRBD1 (5 bases). Germline CDR1 is LNHDA and CDR2 is SQIVND (reference sequence). The ends were cut back, 6 bases at V and 1 base at J, with 15 bases in the middle. There are 15 residues in the CDR3. The CDR3 loop is CASRDTGGRNTEAFF. CDR3 DNA sequence: TGTGCCAGTAGGGACACGGGGGGAAGGAACACTGAAGCTTTCTTT.

The chain joins TRBV7-9 to TRBJ1-1; possible D gene TRBD1, 5 bases. The germline V and J ends were trimmed by 6 bases and 0 bases, with 11 bases remaining between them. The CDR3 has 14 amino acids. Germline V gene lookup returns CDR1 SEHNR and CDR2 FQNEAQ (reference sequence). The CDR3 loop is CASRPGNVNTEAFF. CDR3 DNA sequence: TGTGCCAGCAGACCAGGGAATGTGAACACTGAAGCTTTCTTT.

The V and J genes are TRBV5-1 and TRBJ2-1; TRBD2 aligns across 12 bases. J was trimmed by 4 bases and V by 7 bases; bases with no gene match: 6. From germline, CDR1 is SGHRS and CDR2 YFSETQ. The CDR3 sequence is 15 residues long. For the CDR3, the DNA is TGCGCCAGCGCTCTAGCGGGAGGGGAGTACAATGAGCAGTTCTTC. Translated, it gives CASALAGGEYNEQFF.

The CDR3 nucleotides read TGTGCCAGCAGCTTAGGGCAGAGAGGGGAGCAGTACTTC. Protein product: CASSLGQRGEQYF. The chain recombines TRBV11-1 with TRBJ2-7, with D possibly matching TRBD2 (5 bases). This CDR3 is 13 amino acids long. Looked up from germline, CDR1 is SGHAT and CDR2 is FQDESV (reference sequence). V was pared by 1 base and J by 7 bases, with 11 bases between.

The rearrangement uses TRBV2 and TRBJ2-7, with 11 bases aligning to TRBD2. This CDR3 spans 18 amino acids. Germline CDR1 is SNHLY and CDR2 is FYNNEI. V lost 8 bases, J lost 4 bases, and 19 bases stayed unmatched. The CDR3 nucleotides are TGTGCCAGCCCGCCGCCTAGCGGGGGGCATGCAAACGTATACGAGCAGTACTTC. Protein product: CASPPPSGGHANVYEQYF. The variable domain in full, completed from reference TRBV2 and TRBJ2-7, reads EPEVTQTPSHQVTQMGQEVILRCVPISNHLYFYWYRQILGQKVEFLVSFYNNEISEKSEIFDDQFSVERPDGSNFTLKIRSTKLEDSAMYFCASPPPSGGHANVYEQYFGPGTRLTVT.

The J gene is TRBJ2-3, the V gene TRBV9; tentatively, D is TRBD2 (5 bases). Per germline, CDR1 SGDLS and CDR2 YYNGEE. CDR3 size: 14 residues. Trimming took 6 bases from V and 2 from J, leaving 13 bases between them. The CDR3 nucleotides read TGTGCCAGCATGGGCGGGCCTGACACAGATACGCAGTATTTT. It translates to CASMGGPDTDTQYF.

Points on this clone: In the same sample, other DNA sequences code for this CDR3. The chain is built from TRBV29-1 and TRBJ2-7, with 10 bases lining up with TRBD2. This CDR3 is built from 12 residues. Unmatched junction bases numbered 1, after V lost 5 bases and J lost 3 bases. Germline V CDR1 and CDR2: SQVTM, ANQGSEA. The CDR3 nucleotides are TGCAGCGTTCGGACTAGCGGCTACGAGCAGTACTTC. Its protein is CSVRTSGYEQYF.

The V gene is TRBV13, the J gene TRBJ2-3; 9 bases are shared with TRBD1. The CDR3 runs to 15 residues. Germline V gene lookup returns CDR1 PRHDT and CDR2 FYEKMQ (reference sequence). The J segment lost 5 bases and the V segment lost 5 bases, leaving 8 bases of the junction unmatched. CDR3 sequence (DNA): TGTGCCAGCAGCGGAGGGACAGGGTACGAAGATACGCAGTATTTT. This encodes CASSGGTGYEDTQYF.

This rearrangement joins TRBV28 to TRBJ2-1; D not resolved. Trimming left V 4 bases short and J 0 bases short, with 10 bases between. The germline CDR1 and CDR2 sequences are MDHEN and SYDVKM. The CDR3 spans 15 residues. The DNA of the CDR3 is TGTGCCAGCAGTTCGATCCGGAGCTCCTACAATGAGCAGTTCTTC. Translated: CASSSIRSSYNEQFF. The full variable domain, with the rest looked up from reference TRBV28 and TRBJ2-1, is DVKVTQSSRYLVKRTGEKVFLECVQDMDHENMFWYRQDPGLGLRLIYFSYDVKMKEKGDIPEGYSVSREKKERFSLILESASTNQTSMYLCASSSIRSSYNEQFFGPGTRLTVL.

The chain links TRBV10-3 to TRBJ2-7; a weak D match, TRBD1 (5 bases). CDR1 is ENHRY and CDR2 is SYGVKD in the germline V gene. Trimming took 3 bases from V and 2 from J, leaving 11 bases between them. The CDR3 runs to 14 residues. As DNA, the CDR3 is TGTGCCATCAGTGATTCGGCAGGGCCCTACGAGCAGTACTTC. Protein sequence: CAISDSAGPYEQYF.

The gene calls are TRBV18 and TRBJ1-1, with 9 bases matching TRBD1. Germline assignment: CDR1 KGHSH and CDR2 LQKENI. The CDR3 consists of 13 residues. Losses at the gene ends were 1 base for V and 7 bases for J; bases not matched to a gene: 1. In DNA form, the CDR3 reads TGTGCCAGCTCACCACGACAGGGGGATGAAGCTTTCTTT. Encoded protein: CASSPRQGDEAFF.

V is TRBV3-1 (or the pseudogene TRBV3-2) and J is TRBJ2-7; D unresolved. The germline V gene encodes CDR1 LGHDT and CDR2 YNNKEL (reference sequence). Trimming took off 4 bases at V and 3 bases at J, with 13 bases between the two ends. The CDR3 extends over 14 amino acids. The CDR3 nucleotides read TGTGCCAGCAGCCCCCCACAGCTTCTCTACGAGCAGTACTTC. This encodes CASSPPQLLYEQYF.

The chain has TRBV5-8 and TRBJ1-4, with D possibly being TRBD1 (5 bases). The germline V and J ends were trimmed by 2 bases and 8 bases, with 25 bases remaining between them. The CDR3 length is 18 residues. From germline, CDR1 is SGHTS and CDR2 YDEGEE. As DNA, the CDR3 is TGTGCCAGCAGCTTTGGGACCGCCGGTAGTCCGGGGAGGGAAAAACTGTTTTTT. Translating it yields CASSFGTAGSPGREKLFF.

The chain uses TRBV14 and TRBJ2-1; TRBD2 matches 8 bases. V lost 4 bases and J lost 4; bases outside the gene matches: 3. The germline V gene has CDR1 SGHDN and CDR2 FVKESK. This CDR3 has 14 residues. The CDR3 DNA sequence: TGTGCCAGCAGCCTAACTAGCGGTTACAATGAGCAGTTCTTC. This encodes CASSLTSGYNEQFF.

The chain links TRBV18 to TRBJ1-1; 9 bases are a match to TRBD1. V was pared by 8 bases and J by 2 bases, with 9 bases of the junction left unmatched. CDR3 length: 15 residues. Germline V gives CDR1 KGHSH, CDR2 LQKENI. For the CDR3, the DNA is TGTGCCAGCCGTGACAGGGGGGTATTTAACACTGAAGCTTTCTTT. This translates into CASRDRGVFNTEAFF.

The V gene is TRBV12-3 or TRBV12-4, the J gene TRBJ1-5; D not resolved. The V end lost 5 bases, the J end lost 6 bases, and 11 bases lay between the germline ends. The CDR3 has 13 residues. CDR3 loop: CASSLRVSQPQHF. DNA for the CDR3: TGTGCCAGCAGTCTCCGCGTGAGTCAGCCCCAGCATTTT.